This is a list of T cell receptor beta chains from one sample in a study of response to subunit inactivated influenza vaccine. Each CDR3 protein gets one entry after TCRdb re-called the RT-PCR reads with MiXCR. The profile shows 150,000 to 200,000 distinct CDR3 sequences, about 11% of them singletons. Here the sequenced sample was CD8+ T cells sorted from PBMCs, taken approximately 25 months after vaccination. These receptors all stem from a man aged 50 to 75 who received an inactivated influenza vaccine. The CDR3 runs from the conserved cysteine through the conserved F or W. D genes are given only for firm matches. Clone size, where shown, is once, few, many, or a class for clones that have expanded.

-	TRBV20-1	-	TRBJ2-5	12	TGCAGTGCCCGCTCTGGTTCTGGTACCCAGTACTTC	CSARSGSGTQYF
-	TRBV6-2/TRBV6-3	few	TRBJ2-7	15	TGTGCCAGCAGTTATGTCTCCGGGACTGCTGGCGAGCAGTACTTC	CASSYVSGTAGEQYF
TRBD2	TRBV6-2/TRBV6-3	few	TRBJ2-7	14	TGTGCCAGCAGATTAGCGGGGGACCCCTACGAGCAGTACTTC	CASRLAGDPYEQYF
-	TRBV28	-	TRBJ2-5	15	TGTGCCAGCAGTTTGGTGCTGGGGTCGCAAGAGACCCAGTACTTC	CASSLVLGSQETQYF
-	TRBV11-2	few	TRBJ1-5	13	TGTGCCAGCAGCTTAGAGGTAGATCAGCCCCAGCATTTT	CASSLEVDQPQHF
-	TRBV12-3/TRBV12-4	few	TRBJ2-1	12	TGTGCCAGCAGTCCCATCAGCAATGAGCAGTTCTTC	CASSPISNEQFF
-	TRBV27	few	TRBJ1-2	13	TGTGCCAGCAGTGAGCTGGCTAACTATGGCTACACCTTC	CASSELANYGYTF
TRBD2	TRBV29-1	few	TRBJ2-7	14	TGCAGCGTTGTTTCGCGGGAGGGCCGTAACGAGCAGTACTTC	CSVVSREGRNEQYF
TRBD2	TRBV14	-	TRBJ2-1	21	TGTGCCAGCAGCCTTGGGGCCCTAGCGGGGGCCCTCCAGAGGTCCTACAATGAGCAGTTCTTC	CASSLGALAGALQRSYNEQFF
-	TRBV6-2/TRBV6-3	-	TRBJ2-5	14	TGTGCCAGCAGTTCGGGACGTAGCCAAGAGACCCAGTACTTC	CASSSGRSQETQYF
TRBD2	TRBV25-1	-	TRBJ2-7	17	TGTGCCAGCAGTGAAAACAGTCCCGGGAGTGCGGGAGTCGAGCAGTACTTC	CASSENSPGSAGVEQYF
TRBD1	TRBV20-1	few	TRBJ1-3	15	TGCAGTGCTCCCCATCCACAGGGGTTAAGAAACACCATATATTTT	CSAPHPQGLRNTIYF
TRBD2	TRBV29-1	-	TRBJ2-1	18	TGCAGCGCTCATGGAACTAGCGGGGGGTTCGGCTCCTACAATGAGCAGTTCTTC	CSAHGTSGGFGSYNEQFF
-	TRBV4-1	many	TRBJ2-7	17	TGCGCCAGCAGCCAAGGGGTCTGGGAACAGCGAGGCTCTGCGCAGTACTTC	CASSQGVWEQRGSAQYF
TRBD2	TRBV5-1	-	TRBJ2-5	17	TGCGCCAGCAGCTTGGTTGCCGGGGGGGCCGCTCAAGAGACCCAGTACTTC	CASSLVAGGAAQETQYF
-	TRBV20-1	many	TRBJ1-3	14	TGCAGTACTAGATCCAGGGAAGCTGGAAACACCATATATTTT	CSTRSREAGNTIYF
-	TRBV7-8	-	TRBJ2-7	14	TGTGCCAGCAGCCCCGGTTATAGCTCCTACGAGCAGTACTTC	CASSPGYSSYEQYF
-	TRBV5-1	-	TRBJ2-7	15	TGCGCCAGCAGCTTGGAGTCGGGACGGAGCTACGAGCAGTACTTC	CASSLESGRSYEQYF
-	TRBV9	few	TRBJ2-3	15	TGTGCCAGCAGCGTATTCGTTTCTAGCACAGATACGCAGTATTTT	CASSVFVSSTDTQYF
TRBD1	TRBV20-1	-	TRBJ2-1	19	TGCAGTGCTCTGGGCGCGACAGGGGCCTCAACACTGCTATCCGATGAGCAGTTCTTC	CSALGATGASTLLSDEQFF
-	TRBV7-9	few	TRBJ1-6	15	TGTGCCAGCAGCTTAGGTGATTCCTATAATTCACCCCTCCACTTT	CASSLGDSYNSPLHF
-	TRBV28	many	TRBJ2-7	11	TGTGCCAGCAGTTTTAGGGACGGTAGCTTCTTC	CASSFRDGSFF
-	TRBV18	-	TRBJ2-5	14	TGTGCCAGCTCACCACTTGATGGCCAAGAGACCCAGTACTTC	CASSPLDGQETQYF
-	TRBV4-3	-	TRBJ2-7	14	TGCGCCAGCAGCCAAGACCGGGGAAACTACGAGCAGTACTTC	CASSQDRGNYEQYF
-	TRBV7-2	few	TRBJ1-5	15	TGTGCCAGCAGCTTAGGGACCTACAGCAATCAGCCCCAGCATTTT	CASSLGTYSNQPQHF
TRBD1	TRBV18	-	TRBJ2-7	16	TGTGCCAGCTCACCACTGGACAGGGTGGGATCCTACGAGCAGTACTTC	CASSPLDRVGSYEQYF
TRBD2	TRBV7-8	-	TRBJ2-2	19	TGTGCCAGCAGCTTAGTACGGACTAGCGGGATCCTGAACACCGGGGAGCTGTTTTTT	CASSLVRTSGILNTGELFF
TRBD1	TRBV30	many	TRBJ2-1	15	TGTGCCTGGAGTGGTGGGACAGGGTTTTACAATGAGCAGTTCTTC	CAWSGGTGFYNEQFF
TRBD2	TRBV20-1	-	TRBJ2-1	15	TGCAGTGCTGAAGAAGCGGGAGGGTTTTACAATGAGCAGTTCTTC	CSAEEAGGFYNEQFF
TRBD1	TRBV29-1	-	TRBJ2-6	14	TGCAGCGTGGTTGACAGGGCAGGGGCCAACGTCCTGACTTTC	CSVVDRAGANVLTF
-	TRBV7-9	few	TRBJ2-5	15	TGTGCCAGCAGCACACCGGACAGAGACCAAGAGACCCAGTACTTC	CASSTPDRDQETQYF
-	TRBV2	few	TRBJ2-7	15	TGTGCCAGCAGTGGGGGCCCACTTGGCTCCTACGAGCAGTACTTC	CASSGGPLGSYEQYF
-	TRBV2	few	TRBJ2-1	13	TGTGCCAGCACCCCAGGGTACTACAATGAGCAGTTCTTC	CASTPGYYNEQFF
-	TRBV6-4	-	TRBJ2-3	15	TGTGCCAGCAGTGATCGGGAGTCCCGCACAGATACGCAGTATTTT	CASSDRESRTDTQYF
-	TRBV7-3	-	TRBJ1-1	14	TGTGCCAGCAGCTTGGATGACAGGAACACTGAAGCTTTCTTT	CASSLDDRNTEAFF
-	TRBV29-1	-	TRBJ2-7	16	TGCAGCGTTGAAGATGAAAGCGGCAGGGTGTCCTACGAGCAGTACTTC	CSVEDESGRVSYEQYF
TRBD1	TRBV29-1	few	TRBJ1-2	13	TGCAGCGTTGTGATTCTAGGGGGCCAGGGCTACACCTTC	CSVVILGGQGYTF
-	TRBV6-1	-	TRBJ2-2	14	TGTGCCAGCAAGGAAGGCAGTCTCACCGGGGAGCTGTTTTTT	CASKEGSLTGELFF
TRBD2	TRBV11-2	-	TRBJ2-5	15	TGTGCCAGCAGCCCCGGGACTACTAGGACAGAGACCCAGTACTTC	CASSPGTTRTETQYF
-	TRBV5-6	-	TRBJ2-7	14	TGTGCCAGCAGCTTGGAAGGGTACTCCTACGAGCAGTACTTC	CASSLEGYSYEQYF
TRBD2	TRBV10-3	-	TRBJ2-1	15	TGTGCCATCAGTCCCTTAGCGGGGGGGCTAGATGAGCAGTTCTTC	CAISPLAGGLDEQFF
-	TRBV7-9	many	TRBJ1-1	15	TGTGCCAGCAGGGAGACAGGTTCTCTGAACACTGAAGCTTTCTTT	CASRETGSLNTEAFF
-	TRBV2	few	TRBJ2-2	18	TGTGCCAGCAGTGATTGGGCCCGTGTCCGGGGTCCCACCGGGGAGCTGTTTTTT	CASSDWARVRGPTGELFF
TRBD1	TRBV27	-	TRBJ2-7	14	TGTGCCAGCAGTTTGACAGGGGTGTCCTACGAGCAGTACTTC	CASSLTGVSYEQYF
TRBD1	TRBV6-2/TRBV6-3	few	TRBJ2-3	15	TGTGCCAGCAGTTACGGACAGGGAGGAGGCGATACGCAGTATTTT	CASSYGQGGGDTQYF
-	TRBV29-1	few	TRBJ1-2	11	TGCAGCGTTGAAGATACCTATGGCTACACCTTC	CSVEDTYGYTF